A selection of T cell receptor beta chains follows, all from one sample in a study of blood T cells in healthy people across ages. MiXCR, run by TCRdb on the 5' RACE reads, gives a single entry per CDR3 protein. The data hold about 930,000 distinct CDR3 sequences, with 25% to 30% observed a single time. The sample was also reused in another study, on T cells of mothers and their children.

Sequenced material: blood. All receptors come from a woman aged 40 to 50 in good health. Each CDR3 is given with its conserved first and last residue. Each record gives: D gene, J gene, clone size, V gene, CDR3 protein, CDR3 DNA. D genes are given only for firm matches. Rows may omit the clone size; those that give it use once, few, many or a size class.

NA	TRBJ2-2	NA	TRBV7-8	CASSSLRGTGERFF	TGTGCCAGCAGCTCCCTTCGGGGCACCGGGGAGCGGTTTTTT
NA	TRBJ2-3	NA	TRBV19	CASSINGGTDTQYF	TGTGCCAGTAGTATAAACGGCGGCACAGATACGCAGTATTTT
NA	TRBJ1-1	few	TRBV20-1	CSATPLNTEAFF	TGCAGTGCTACCCCCCTGAACACTGAAGCTTTCTTT
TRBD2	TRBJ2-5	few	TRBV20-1	CSARDWDGAGGRETQYF	TGCAGTGCTAGAGATTGGGATGGGGCGGGGGGCCGAGAGACCCAGTACTTC
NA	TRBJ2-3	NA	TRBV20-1	CSAREGGGTKYF	TGCAGTGCTAGGGAGGGGGGGGGAACGAAGTATTTT
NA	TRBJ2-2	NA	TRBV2	CASSHRDSGGTGELFF	TGTGCCAGCAGTCATCGGGACTCAGGGGGTACCGGGGAGCTGTTTTTT
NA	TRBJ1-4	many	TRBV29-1	CSVEDISATNEKLFF	TGCAGCGTTGAAGATATAAGTGCAACTAATGAAAAACTGTTTTTT
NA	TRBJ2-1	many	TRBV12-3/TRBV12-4	CASSSQTSSEQFF	TGTGCCAGCAGTTCCCAGACGTCTAGCGAGCAGTTCTTC
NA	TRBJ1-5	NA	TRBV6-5	CAAKGPGSNQPQHF	TGTGCCGCGAAAGGGCCGGGCAGCAATCAGCCCCAGCATTTT
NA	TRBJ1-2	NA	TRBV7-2	CASSLDRQHGYTF	TGTGCCAGCAGCTTAGACAGGCAGCATGGCTACACCTTC
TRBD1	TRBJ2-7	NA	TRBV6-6	CASNWDRVSEQYF	TGTGCCAGCAACTGGGACAGGGTGAGCGAGCAGTACTTC
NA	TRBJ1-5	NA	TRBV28	CASSLKGPWSNQPQHF	TGTGCCAGCAGTTTAAAGGGCCCCTGGAGCAATCAGCCCCAGCATTTT
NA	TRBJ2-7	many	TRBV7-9	CASSSPTVTPHNEQYF	TGTGCCAGCAGCTCCCCGACAGTAACCCCACATAACGAGCAGTACTTC
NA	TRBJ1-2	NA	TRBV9	CASSVGPGGTNYGYTF	TGTGCCAGCAGCGTAGGTCCGGGGGGGACTAACTATGGCTACACCTTC
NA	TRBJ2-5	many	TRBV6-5	CASSYSTAQETQYF	TGTGCCAGCAGTTACTCTACGGCCCAAGAGACCCAGTACTTC
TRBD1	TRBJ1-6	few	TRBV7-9	CAREVLAGGTSPLHF	TGTGCCAGAGAAGTTCTGGCAGGGGGGACTTCACCCCTCCACTTT
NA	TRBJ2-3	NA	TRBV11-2	CASSYHTGTDTQYF	TGTGCCAGCAGCTATCACACAGGCACAGATACGCAGTATTTT
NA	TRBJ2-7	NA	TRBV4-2	CASSQGATGRLAYEQYF	TGTGCCAGCAGCCAAGGGGCCACGGGACGGCTAGCCTACGAGCAGTACTTC
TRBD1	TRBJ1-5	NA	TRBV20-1	CSAQDRGKGNQPQHF	TGCAGTGCCCAAGACAGGGGGAAGGGCAATCAGCCCCAGCATTTT
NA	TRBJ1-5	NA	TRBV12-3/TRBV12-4	CASSLTRNSNQPQHF	TGTGCCAGCAGTTTAACTAGAAATAGCAATCAGCCCCAGCATTTT
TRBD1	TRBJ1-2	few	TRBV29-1	CSVVAGGSYGYTF	TGCAGCGTTGTGGCAGGGGGCTCTTATGGCTACACCTTC
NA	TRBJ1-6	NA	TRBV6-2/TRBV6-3	CASRPSGHNYNSPLHF	TGTGCCAGCAGACCTTCGGGACATAACTATAATTCACCCCTCCACTTT
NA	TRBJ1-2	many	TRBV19	CASSNVDGTQATYGYTF	TGTGCCAGTAGCAATGTGGATGGGACTCAGGCGACCTATGGCTACACCTTC
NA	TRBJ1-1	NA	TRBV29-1	CSVEGGRADTEAFF	TGCAGCGTTGAGGGGGGGAGGGCGGACACTGAAGCTTTCTTT
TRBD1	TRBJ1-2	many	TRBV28	CASSRPGTGHYGYTF	TGTGCCAGCAGCCGTCCCGGGACAGGGCACTATGGCTACACCTTC
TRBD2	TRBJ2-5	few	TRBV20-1	CSASWSSGGGQETQYF	TGCAGTGCTAGTTGGTCTAGCGGGGGGGGGCAAGAGACCCAGTACTTC
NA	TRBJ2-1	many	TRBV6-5	CASRPRSYNEQFF	TGTGCCAGCAGGCCCCGCTCCTACAATGAGCAGTTCTTC
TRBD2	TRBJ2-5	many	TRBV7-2	CASSSGLARQETQYF	TGTGCCAGCAGCTCCGGACTAGCGCGACAAGAGACCCAGTACTTC
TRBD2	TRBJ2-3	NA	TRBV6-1	CASRDIPGGTQYF	TGTGCCAGCAGGGACATCCCGGGAGGTACGCAGTATTTT
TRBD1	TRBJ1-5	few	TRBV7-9	CASSLSGTGVQPQHF	TGTGCCAGCAGCCTGTCCGGGACAGGGGTCCAGCCCCAGCATTTT
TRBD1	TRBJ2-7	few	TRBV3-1	CTSSYGQGVGQYF	TGTACCAGCAGCTACGGACAGGGGGTCGGGCAGTACTTC
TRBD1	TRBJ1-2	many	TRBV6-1	CASRAQGGTNYGYTF	TGTGCCAGCAGGGCCCAGGGGGGAACCAACTATGGCTACACCTTC
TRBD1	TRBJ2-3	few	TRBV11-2	CASSYHPGQGPDTQYF	TGTGCCAGCTCTTACCATCCGGGACAGGGACCAGATACGCAGTATTTT
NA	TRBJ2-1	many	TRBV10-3	CAISATDYNEQFF	TGTGCCATCAGCGCTACCGACTACAATGAGCAGTTCTTC
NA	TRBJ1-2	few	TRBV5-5	CASSLAQEHYGYTF	TGTGCCAGCAGCTTGGCGCAGGAGCACTATGGCTACACCTTC
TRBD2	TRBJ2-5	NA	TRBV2	CASLLPGTSGRVQTQYF	TGTGCCAGCCTACTTCCCGGGACTAGCGGGAGAGTACAGACCCAGTACTTC
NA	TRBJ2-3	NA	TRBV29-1	CSVASGASTDTQYF	TGCAGCGTTGCGTCAGGGGCCTCCACAGATACGCAGTATTTT
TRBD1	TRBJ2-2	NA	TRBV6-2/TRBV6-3	CASSSYRTGVNTGELFF	TGTGCCAGCAGTTCCTATCGGACAGGGGTCAACACCGGGGAGCTGTTTTTT
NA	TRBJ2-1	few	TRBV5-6	CASSFQGRQSEQFF	TGTGCCAGCAGCTTCCAGGGCCGGCAAAGTGAGCAGTTCTTC
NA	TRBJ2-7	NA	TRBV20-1	CSARAGAAGSSYEQYF	TGCAGTGCTAGAGCGGGGGCTGCGGGAAGCTCCTACGAGCAGTACTTC
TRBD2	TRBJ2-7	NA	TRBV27	CASRFAGVSYEQYF	TGTGCCAGCAGGTTTGCGGGGGTGTCCTACGAGCAGTACTTC
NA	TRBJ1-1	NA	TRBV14	CASSQDPSIKAFF	TGTGCCAGCAGCCAAGACCCATCCATCAAAGCTTTCTTT
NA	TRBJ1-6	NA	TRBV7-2	CASSSGQRNNSPLHF	TGTGCCAGCAGCTCCGGACAGCGAAATAATTCACCCCTCCACTTT